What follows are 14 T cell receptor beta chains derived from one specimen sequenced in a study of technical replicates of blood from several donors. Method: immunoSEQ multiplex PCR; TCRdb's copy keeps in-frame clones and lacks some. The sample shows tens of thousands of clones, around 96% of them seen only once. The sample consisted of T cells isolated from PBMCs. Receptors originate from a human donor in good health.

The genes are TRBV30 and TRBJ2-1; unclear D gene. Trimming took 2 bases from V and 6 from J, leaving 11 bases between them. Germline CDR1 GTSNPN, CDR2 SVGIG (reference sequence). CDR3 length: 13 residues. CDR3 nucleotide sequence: TGTGCCTGGAGTACTCGTCTTCCCAATGAGCAGTTCTTC. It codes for CAWSTRLPNEQFF.

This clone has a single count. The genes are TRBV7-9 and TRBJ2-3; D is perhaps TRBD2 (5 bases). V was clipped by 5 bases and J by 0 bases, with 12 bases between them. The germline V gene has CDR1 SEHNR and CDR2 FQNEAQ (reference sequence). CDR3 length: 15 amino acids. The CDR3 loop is CASSHWELSTDTQYF. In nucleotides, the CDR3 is TGTGCCAGCAGCCATTGGGAGCTCAGCACAGATACGCAGTATTTT.

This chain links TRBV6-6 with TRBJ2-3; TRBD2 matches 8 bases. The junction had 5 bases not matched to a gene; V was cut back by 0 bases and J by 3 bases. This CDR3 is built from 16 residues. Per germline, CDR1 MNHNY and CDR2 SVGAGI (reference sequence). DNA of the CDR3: TGTGCCAGCAGTTACTCGCACGCGGGAGGAACAGATACGCAGTATTTT. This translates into CASSYSHAGGTDTQYF.

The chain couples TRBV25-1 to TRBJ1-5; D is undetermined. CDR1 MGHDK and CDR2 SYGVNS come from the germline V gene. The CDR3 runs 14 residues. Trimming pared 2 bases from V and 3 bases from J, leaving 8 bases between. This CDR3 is CASSETGNNQPQHF. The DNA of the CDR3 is TGTGCCAGCAGTGAAACGGGTAACAATCAGCCCCAGCATTTT.

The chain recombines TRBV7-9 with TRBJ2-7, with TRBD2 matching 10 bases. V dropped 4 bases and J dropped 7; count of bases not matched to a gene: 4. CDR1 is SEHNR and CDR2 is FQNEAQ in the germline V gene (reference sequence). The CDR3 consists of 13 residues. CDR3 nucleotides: TGTGCCAGCAGCTCCGTAGCGGGAGGAGAGCAGTACTTC. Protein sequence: CASSSVAGGEQYF.

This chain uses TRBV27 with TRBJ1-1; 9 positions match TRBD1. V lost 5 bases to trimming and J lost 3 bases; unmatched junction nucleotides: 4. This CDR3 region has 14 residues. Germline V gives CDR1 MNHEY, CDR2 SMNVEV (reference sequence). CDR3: CASSLGQGYTEAFF. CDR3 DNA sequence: TGTGCCAGCAGTCTTGGACAGGGGTACACTGAAGCTTTCTTT.

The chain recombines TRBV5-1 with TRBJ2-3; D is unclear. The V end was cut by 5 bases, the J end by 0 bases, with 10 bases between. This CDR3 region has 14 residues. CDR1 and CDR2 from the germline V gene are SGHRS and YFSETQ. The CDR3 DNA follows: TGCGCCAGCAGTAACAGCCTTAGCACAGATACGCAGTATTTT. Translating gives CASSNSLSTDTQYF.

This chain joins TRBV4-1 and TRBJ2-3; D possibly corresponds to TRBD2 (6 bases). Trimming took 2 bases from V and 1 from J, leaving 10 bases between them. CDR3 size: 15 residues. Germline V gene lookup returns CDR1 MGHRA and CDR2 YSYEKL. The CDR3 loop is CASSQTGVGTDTQYF. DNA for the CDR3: TGCGCCAGCAGCCAAACGGGAGTCGGCACAGATACGCAGTATTTT.

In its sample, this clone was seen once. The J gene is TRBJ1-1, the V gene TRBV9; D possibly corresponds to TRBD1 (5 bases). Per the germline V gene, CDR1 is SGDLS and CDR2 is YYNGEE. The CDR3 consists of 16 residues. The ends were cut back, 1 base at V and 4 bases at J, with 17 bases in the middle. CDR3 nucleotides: TGTGCCAGCAGCGTAAGAGATGCAGGGTGGGGCACTGAAGCTTTCTTT. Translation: CASSVRDAGWGTEAFF.

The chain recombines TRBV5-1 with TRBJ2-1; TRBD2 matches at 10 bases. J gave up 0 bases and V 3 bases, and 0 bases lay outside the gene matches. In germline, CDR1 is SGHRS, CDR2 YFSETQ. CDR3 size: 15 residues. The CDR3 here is CASSSSGSSYNEQFF. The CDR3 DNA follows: TGCGCCAGCAGCTCTAGCGGGAGCTCCTACAATGAGCAGTTCTTC.

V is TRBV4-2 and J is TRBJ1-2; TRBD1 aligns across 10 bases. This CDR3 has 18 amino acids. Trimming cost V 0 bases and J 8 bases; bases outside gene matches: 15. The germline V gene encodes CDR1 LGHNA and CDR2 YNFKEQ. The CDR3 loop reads CASSQDQGDRGRSSGYTF. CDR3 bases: TGTGCCAGCAGCCAAGACCAGGGGGACAGGGGCCGATCTTCCGGCTACACCTTC.

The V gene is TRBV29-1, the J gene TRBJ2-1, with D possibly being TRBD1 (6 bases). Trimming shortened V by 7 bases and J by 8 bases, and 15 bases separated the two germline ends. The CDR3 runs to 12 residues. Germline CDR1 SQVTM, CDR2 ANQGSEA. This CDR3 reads CSGYNRADEQFF. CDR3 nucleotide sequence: TGCAGCGGCTATAACAGGGCTGATGAGCAGTTCTTC.

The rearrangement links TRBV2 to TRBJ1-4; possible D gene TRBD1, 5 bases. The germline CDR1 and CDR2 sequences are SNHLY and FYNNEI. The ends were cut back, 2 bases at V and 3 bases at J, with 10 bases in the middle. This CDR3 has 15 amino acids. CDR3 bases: TGTGCCAGCAGTGAAAGGGGTCAGCCTAATGAAAAACTGTTTTTT. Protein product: CASSERGQPNEKLFF.

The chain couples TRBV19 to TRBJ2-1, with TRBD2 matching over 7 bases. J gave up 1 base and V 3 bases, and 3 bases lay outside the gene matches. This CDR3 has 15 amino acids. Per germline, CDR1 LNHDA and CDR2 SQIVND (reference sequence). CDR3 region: CASSIGTTSYNEQFF. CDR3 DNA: TGTGCCAGTAGTATCGGGACTACTTCCTACAATGAGCAGTTCTTC.